This note documents a single T cell receptor (beta chain) sequence. The protocol was immunoSEQ multiplex PCR, while the TCRdb copy is restricted to in-frame clones and leaves out a portion. This table holds some 100,000 clones, around 90% found once. This sample was taken from a study of blood T cell repertoires in COVID-19. Study-wide background: From the United States, Italy and Spain came samples of acute and convalescent COVID-19.

The CDR3 totals 16 residues. V was pared by 4 bases and J by 2 bases, with 5 bases of the junction left unmatched. Germline CDR1 reads MDHEN; CDR2 reads SYDVKM. The specimen was peripheral blood. This sequence was found in a woman aged 55 to 70 with acute or convalescent COVID-19. This chain connects TRBV28 to TRBJ2-1, with 10 bases that match TRBD1. The CDR3 coding sequence is TGTGCCAGCAGTTCCCTCGGACAGGGGGCCTACAATGAGCAGTTCTTC. Protein product: CASSSLGQGAYNEQFF.